The 6 T cell receptor beta chains listed next were all sequenced from one sample in a study of human T cells and chemical hapten exposure. TCRdb re-called the RACE reads through MiXCR, storing one row per CDR3 protein. The table lists about 160,000 distinct CDR3 sequences, about a quarter of them singletons. The time point is: patch test 3, about 24 weeks after DPC sensitization. Treatment denoted: therapeutic diphenylcyclopropenone sensitization with weekly scalp DPC. The sequenced sample was whole blood, obtained in connection with sensitization to the hapten diphenylcyclopropenone (DPC). Every receptor here comes from a woman aged 18-29 years with alopecia areata. Some clones in this sample may be carry-over from other donors' samples.

This clonotype has at least ten counts. This chain connects TRBV20-1 to TRBJ2-7, with D perhaps matching TRBD1 (6 bases). CDR3 length: 12 amino acids. V lost 7 bases and J 2 bases, leaving 12 bases between the germline ends. In germline, CDR1 is DFQATT, CDR2 SNEGSKA (reference sequence). In nucleotides, the CDR3 is TGCAGTGTTTTACAGGGTGCCTACGAGCAGTACTTC. Protein product: CSVLQGAYEQYF.

The chain is built from TRBV2 and TRBJ1-4; D is ambiguous. The CDR3 contains 14 residues. V was trimmed by 2 bases and J by 0 bases, leaving 4 bases between them. From germline, CDR1 is SNHLY and CDR2 FYNNEI. The CDR3, as DNA: TGTGCCAGCAGTGAAAATCCAACTAATGAAAAACTGTTTTTT. Translated, it gives CASSENPTNEKLFF.

In this sample, this clonotype turned up a few times. The rearrangement uses TRBV4-1 and TRBJ2-7; TRBD2 matches 10 bases. V shed 4 bases, J shed 2 bases, and the junction held 5 bases outside the gene matches. CDR3 length: 15 amino acids. Per germline, CDR1 MGHRA and CDR2 YSYEKL. CDR3 bases: TGCGCCAGCAGCCTAGGACTAGCGGCCGCCTACGAGCAGTACTTC. It is translated as CASSLGLAAAYEQYF.

This chain connects TRBV29-1 to TRBJ2-7; tentative D call: TRBD2 (5 bases). CDR1 is SQVTM and CDR2 is ANQGSEA in the germline V gene. CDR3 size: 13 residues. The V end was cut by 2 bases, the J end by 1 base, with 9 bases between. The CDR3 is CSVEKGASYEQYF. CDR3 nucleotide sequence: TGCAGCGTTGAAAAGGGAGCTTCCTACGAGCAGTACTTC.

The chain is built from TRBV7-2 and TRBJ2-5; D is unresolved. From germline, CDR1 is SGHTA and CDR2 FQGNSA. Deletions cut 5 bases from V and 3 bases from J, with 10 bases between. CDR3 size: 13 residues. DNA for the CDR3: TGTGCCAGCAGCCCCTATGGGGAAGAGACCCAGTACTTC. It codes for CASSPYGEETQYF.

The rearrangement uses TRBV20-1 and TRBJ2-2, with 8 nucleotides matching TRBD1. J was trimmed by 1 base and V by 5 bases; bases with no gene match: 12. The germline gives CDR1 DFQATT, CDR2 SNEGSKA (reference sequence). The length of the CDR3 is 17 residues. The CDR3 nucleotides are TGCAGTGCTCCCTCAAGTCCCGGGACAGGGAACACCGGGGAGCTGTTTTTT. It codes for CSAPSSPGTGNTGELFF.